This T cell receptor beta chain came from a study of blood T cell repertoires in COVID-19. The wider study: PBMCs, B-cell-depleted T cells, or T cells provided the cDNA or gDNA that made up the material.

Per germline, CDR1 SGHTA and CDR2 FQGNSA. CDR3 length: 15 amino acids. Trimming took off 4 bases at V and 0 bases at J, with 12 bases between the two ends. Authors' methods: Nucleated cell number was recorded as an estimate derived from reference gene primer amplification. Here immunoSEQ multiplex PCR was the method, and the copy in TCRdb shows in-frame clones only, minus some. From that table come the V and J calls and clone size; the DNA was used to work out D and trimming. Of around 100,000 clones listed, more than 80% were seen once; the top ten hold around 12%. The sample taken for sequencing was peripheral blood. This receptor was taken from a human donor in a cohort sampled during active COVID-19. The chain uses TRBV7-2 and TRBJ1-2; D unclear. The CDR3 loop reads CASSSPGSSNYGYTF. The CDR3 DNA reads TGTGCCAGCAGCTCCCCCGGGTCTTCTAACTATGGCTACACCTTC.